The next 27 T cell receptor beta chains were all read from a single sample in a study of T-cell memory formation after mild COVID-19. One entry per CDR3 protein, called by TCRdb with MiXCR from the 5' RACE reads. The profile covers about 260,000 distinct CDR3 sequences, with 16% appearing a single time and roughly 23% taken by the ten largest. Sequencing used PBMCs or a T cell subset sorted from them (not recorded which). These TCRs come from a young man who had mild COVID-19 (a few samples of this study predate the infection). Cell type and time point are not known.

This clonotype was seen a handful of times. V usage is TRBV10-2 and J usage is TRBJ1-2, with TRBD1 as a possible D gene (5 bases). This CDR3 contains 14 residues. Looked up from germline, CDR1 is WSHSY and CDR2 is SAAADI. Trimming shortened V by 5 bases and J by 4 bases, and 14 bases separated the two germline ends. CDR3 DNA sequence: TGCGCCAGCAGTTCCCCACAGGTGGGCTATGGCTACACCTTC. It specifies CASSSPQVGYGYTF.

This clonotype was seen only a few times. The V call is TRBV5-1, the J call TRBJ2-7; D might be TRBD2 (6 bases). This CDR3 spans 13 amino acids. CDR1 is SGHRS and CDR2 is YFSETQ in the germline V gene. V was clipped by 5 bases and J by 3 bases, with 12 bases between them. The CDR3 region is CASRGTSHYEQYF. In DNA, the CDR3 is TGCGCCAGCAGGGGGACTTCTCACTACGAGCAGTACTTC.

This clonotype was recorded at least ten times. This chain uses TRBV12-3 or TRBV12-4 with TRBJ2-5, with D perhaps TRBD1 or TRBD2 (6 bases each). The length of the CDR3 is 15 residues. V shed 7 bases and J shed 1 base, with 16 bases lying between them. Written as DNA, the CDR3 is TGTGCCAGCACCCGGGGGCGGGCAATCCAAGAGACCCAGTACTTC. Translation gives CASTRGRAIQETQYF.

A few counts support this clonotype. The gene calls are TRBV5-5 and TRBJ2-3; D gene uncertain. CDR3 length equals 15 residues. The germline V and J ends were trimmed by 4 bases and 0 bases, with 12 bases remaining between them. Germline values: CDR1 SGHKS, CDR2 YYEKEE (reference sequence). For the CDR3, the DNA is TGTGCCAGCAGCGCCCGACCTGATAGCACAGATACGCAGTATTTT. As protein: CASSARPDSTDTQYF. Using reference TRBV5-5 and TRBJ2-3 for the parts outside the CDR3, the full variable domain is DAGVTQSPTHLIKTRGQQVTLRCSPISGHKSVSWYQQVLGQGPQFIFQYYEKEERGRGNFPDRFSARQFPNYSSELNVNALLLGDSALYLCASSARPDSTDTQYFGPGTRLTVL.

The table lists this clonotype with a few counts. The chain joins TRBV6-2 or TRBV6-3 to TRBJ2-1; TRBD2 is a possible D gene (7 bases). The CDR3 has 16 amino acids. Between the trimmed V and J ends, which lost 0 bases and 4 bases, there was a span of 13 bases. CDR1 is MNHEY, CDR2 SVGEGT, per germline. In DNA form, the CDR3 reads TGTGCCAGCAGTTACTCGACGGGGGGCCCATACAATGAGCAGTTCTTC. Its protein is CASSYSTGGPYNEQFF.

This chain uses TRBV10-1 with TRBJ2-5, with D perhaps matching TRBD1 or TRBD2 (5 bases each). The CDR3 is 14 residues long. Trimming cost V 5 bases and J 8 bases, with 18 bases left between them. The V gene's germline CDR1 is WNHNN and CDR2 SYGVQD (reference sequence). The CDR3 coding sequence is TGCGCCAGCAGTAATATCAGGGACCGGGGAACCCAGTACTTC. It specifies CASSNIRDRGTQYF.

This clonotype was observed many times. The genes are TRBV12-3 or TRBV12-4 and TRBJ2-1; TRBD1 matches at 9 bases. The CDR3 totals 18 residues. Trimming at V came to 6 bases and at J to 1 base, leaving 13 bases not matched to a gene. The chain's CDR3 is CASSPQGARLGSYNEQFF. The CDR3 bases are TGTGCCAGCAGCCCACAGGGGGCGAGGCTTGGTTCCTACAATGAGCAGTTCTTC.

This clonotype was recorded a few times. This chain uses TRBV12-5 with TRBJ1-3; tentative D call: TRBD1 (5 bases). This CDR3 spans 14 amino acids. Per the germline V gene, CDR1 is LGHNT and CDR2 is FRNRAP. V was shortened by 5 bases and J by 3 bases, with 11 bases between the two germline ends. The CDR3 DNA follows: TGTGCTAGTGGTCGGGACCCAGGTGGAAACACCATATATTTT. It specifies CASGRDPGGNTIYF. Full variable domain (outside the CDR3, taken from reference TRBV12-5 and TRBJ1-3): DARVTQTPRHKVTEMGQEVTMRCQPILGHNTVFWYRQTMMQGLELLAYFRNRAPLDDSGMPKDRFSAEMPDATLATLKIQPSEPRDSAVYFCASGRDPGGNTIYFGEGSWLTVV.

This clonotype has more than one count but fewer than ten. The V call is TRBV10-1, the J call TRBJ2-3, with D tentatively TRBD2 (6 bases). CDR3 length: 13 amino acids. Trimming removed 8 bases at V and 0 bases at J, with 9 bases between. The germline gives CDR1 WNHNN, CDR2 SYGVQD (reference sequence). CDR3 sequence (DNA): TGCGCCAGCTCGGGACTGAGCACAGATACGCAGTATTTT. Amino acids: CASSGLSTDTQYF.

The chain combines TRBV7-9 with TRBJ2-2; D is perhaps TRBD2 (6 bases). Looked up from germline, CDR1 is SEHNR and CDR2 is FQNEAQ (reference sequence). V lost 5 bases to trimming and J lost 9 bases, with 16 bases between them. The CDR3 sequence is 14 residues long. CDR3 bases: TGTGCCAGCAGCCGGGACTCAGTGGTGCGGGAGCTGTTTTTT. Translated, it gives CASSRDSVVRELFF.

This clonotype was seen a handful of times. This chain uses TRBV11-2 with TRBJ2-2; D is perhaps TRBD1 (6 bases). In germline, CDR1 is SGHAT, CDR2 FQNNGV. Trimming stripped 4 bases from V and 0 bases from J, with 15 bases between. The CDR3 runs to 17 residues. CDR3 sequence reads: CASSSGTWLTNTGELFF. In nucleotides, the CDR3 is TGTGCCAGCAGCTCAGGGACATGGCTGACGAACACCGGGGAGCTGTTTTTT.

The CDR3: CASSLVGLGELFF. The CDR3 nucleotides read TGTGCCAGCAGCTTAGTGGGGCTCGGGGAGCTGTTTTTT. This chain links TRBV7-2 with TRBJ2-2; perhaps TRBD1 as D (5 bases). Germline assignment: CDR1 SGHTA and CDR2 FQGNSA. V was pared by 1 base and J by 7 bases, with 7 bases between. This CDR3 has 13 amino acids.

The rearrangement joins TRBV4-2 to TRBJ2-1; TRBD2 matches at 7 bases. In germline, CDR1 is LGHNA, CDR2 YNFKEQ. J gave up 15 bases and V 2 bases, and 10 bases lay outside the gene matches. The CDR3 extends over 13 amino acids. The CDR3 here is CASSQLAGLSMFF. The DNA for the CDR3 is TGTGCCAGCAGCCAATTAGCGGGTCTGTCCATGTTCTTC.

The chain links TRBV5-1 to TRBJ2-3, with D possibly TRBD2 on 6 matching bases. The CDR3 consists of 14 residues. Trimming removed 4 bases at V and 4 bases at J, with 13 bases between. Germline V CDR1 and CDR2: SGHRS, YFSETQ. The CDR3 nucleotides read TGCGCCAGCAGCATACAGGAGCGGGCAGATACGCAGTATTTT. It translates to CASSIQERADTQYF.

This chain links TRBV5-1 with TRBJ2-1; TRBD2 might be the D (6 bases). Germline assignment: CDR1 SGHRS and CDR2 YFSETQ. The CDR3 length is 15 residues. Trimming stripped 4 bases from V and 5 bases from J, with 16 bases between. For the CDR3, the DNA is TGCGCCAGCAGCCTCCGCGGGGATGGCGACAATGAGCAGTTCTTC. Encoded protein: CASSLRGDGDNEQFF. Supplemented by reference TRBV5-1 and TRBJ2-1, the full variable domain reads KAGVTQTPRYLIKTRGQQVTLSCSPISGHRSVSWYQQTPGQGLQFLFEYFSETQRNKGNFPGRFSGRQFSNSRSEMNVSTLELGDSALYLCASSLRGDGDNEQFFGPGTRLTVL.

This sequence joins TRBV12-3 or TRBV12-4 and TRBJ2-5; TRBD2 is a possible D gene (5 bases). Trimming cost V 5 bases and J 2 bases, with 15 bases left between them. The length of the CDR3 is 15 residues. Here the CDR3 reads CASSPAGRGQETQYF. DNA of the CDR3: TGTGCCAGCAGTCCCGCAGGTCGCGGGCAAGAGACCCAGTACTTC.

Points on this clonotype: An end of the junction does not agree with germline; a read error may underlie this. The rearrangement joins TRBV25-1 to TRBJ2-2, with D possibly matching TRBD1 (6 bases). Germline CDR1 is MGHDK and CDR2 is SYGVNS. This CDR3 comprises 16 residues. The DNA of the CDR3 is TGTGACAGCAGTGATCTACAGGGCCCTAGGACCGGGGAGCTGTTTTTT. Amino acid sequence: CDSSDLQGPRTGELFF.

This clonotype was recorded a few times. The CDR3 nucleotides are TGTGCCAGCAGTGAACTGTCGGCAGGCTGGGAAAAACTGTTTTTT. This sequence encodes CASSELSAGWEKLFF. This sequence joins TRBV6-1 and TRBJ1-4; unclear D gene. This CDR3 region has 15 residues. Germline assignment: CDR1 MNHNS and CDR2 SASEGT. The ends were cut back, 2 bases at V and 8 bases at J, with 15 bases in the middle.

The V gene is TRBV7-2, the J gene TRBJ2-5; possible D gene TRBD2, 6 bases. There are 15 residues in the CDR3. Germline assignment: CDR1 SGHTA and CDR2 FQGNSA. Trimming removed 3 bases at V and 6 bases at J, with 17 bases between. The CDR3 reads CASSFGSSAPKTQYF. The CDR3 DNA reads as TGTGCCAGCAGCTTCGGTTCTAGCGCCCCCAAGACCCAGTACTTC.

This clonotype occurred a few times. J is TRBJ1-2 and V is TRBV29-1, with D perhaps TRBD1 (5 bases). The CDR3 extends over 14 amino acids. The germline V and J ends were trimmed by 3 bases and 9 bases, with 20 bases remaining between them. The germline gives CDR1 SQVTM, CDR2 ANQGSEA. The CDR3 loop reads CSVEGLGQVSRYTF. The DNA for the CDR3 is TGCAGCGTTGAGGGTTTGGGGCAGGTTTCGCGCTACACCTTC.

J is TRBJ2-3 and V is TRBV27; D not certain. The CDR3 contains 13 residues. V was trimmed by 5 bases and J by 5 bases, leaving 11 bases between them. In germline, CDR1 is MNHEY, CDR2 SMNVEV (reference sequence). The CDR3 DNA follows: TGTGCCAGCAGTGGTCATGGGCGAGATACGCAGTATTTT. The encoded protein is CASSGHGRDTQYF.

This chain connects TRBV5-1 to TRBJ2-2; D remains unclear. The CDR3 has 16 amino acids. Germline V gene sequence: CDR1 SGHRS, CDR2 YFSETQ. V dropped 1 base and J dropped 5 bases, with 15 bases sitting between them. The CDR3 bases are TGCGCCAGCAGCTTGATCGCACGGGCAACAACCGGGGAGCTGTTTTTT. Translated, it gives CASSLIARATTGELFF.

This clonotype has a handful of counts. This chain uses TRBV7-9 with TRBJ1-1, with TRBD1 as a possible D gene (6 bases). Trimming left V 3 bases short and J 0 bases short, with 17 bases between. Per germline, CDR1 SEHNR and CDR2 FQNEAQ (reference sequence). The CDR3 is 17 amino acids. The CDR3 protein is CASSLPRTVTLNTEAFF. The CDR3 DNA reads TGTGCCAGCAGCTTGCCTAGGACAGTCACCTTGAACACTGAAGCTTTCTTT.

The J gene is TRBJ2-7, the V gene TRBV7-2, with a tentative D call TRBD2 (5 bases). Germline V gene lookup returns CDR1 SGHTA and CDR2 FQGNSA. V was clipped by 4 bases and J by 3 bases, with 16 bases between them. The length of the CDR3 is 15 residues. The CDR3 reads CASSSQAGDNYEQYF. DNA of the CDR3: TGTGCCAGCAGCTCGCAAGCCGGGGATAACTACGAGCAGTACTTC.

A few counts support this clonotype. This rearrangement joins TRBV7-2 to TRBJ1-2; D is unclear. V shed 5 bases and J shed 8 bases, with 12 bases lying between them. The CDR3 loop spans 12 amino acids. Germline assignment: CDR1 SGHTA and CDR2 FQGNSA. In DNA form, the CDR3 reads TGTGCCAGCAGCGAGATTGGGAAAGGCTACACCTTC. Translation gives CASSEIGKGYTF.

This chain uses TRBV18 with TRBJ2-3; TRBD1 matches 7 bases. The CDR3 covers 15 residues. Germline loops: CDR1 KGHSH, CDR2 LQKENI. Losses at the gene ends were 4 bases for V and 1 base for J; bases not matched to a gene: 5. The DNA of the CDR3 is TGTGCCAGCTCACGCGACAGGGTCGGCACAGATACGCAGTATTTT. This gives the protein CASSRDRVGTDTQYF.

The chain employs TRBV20-1 and TRBJ2-5; D is perhaps TRBD2 (6 bases). Per germline, CDR1 DFQATT and CDR2 SNEGSKA (reference sequence). Trimming removed 6 bases from V and 2 bases from J, with 16 bases in between. The CDR3 consists of 14 residues. As DNA, the CDR3 is TGCAGTGCCCCGGGACTCCGGTCTCAAGAGACCCAGTACTTC. Amino acids: CSAPGLRSQETQYF.